A selection of T cell receptor beta chains follows, all from one sample in a study of blood T cell repertoires in COVID-19. Sequenced by immunoSEQ multiplex PCR; TCRdb stores in-frame clones only, minus some. This sample carries approximately 220,000 clones, approximately 85% of them seen once, and the ten largest clones take 2.9%. The specimen was peripheral blood. The source of these receptors is a man over 45 who had recovered from COVID-19. Each CDR3 is given with its conserved first and last residue. The D gene is left open where the match is weak. The size field is filled for only some rows; it gives once, few, many or a size class.

d_gene: TRBD1
v_gene: TRBV19
abundance: NA
j_gene: TRBJ1-1
CDR3nt: TGTGCCAGTAGTATAGTCGACAGGGGCCGCGCTTTCTTT
CDR3aa: CASSIVDRGRAFF

d_gene: TRBD1
v_gene: TRBV19
abundance: NA
j_gene: TRBJ1-5
CDR3nt: TGTGCCAGTAGTAACCGATTCACAGGGGGGGGAGTTAGCAATCAGCCCCAGCATTTT
CDR3aa: CASSNRFTGGGVSNQPQHF

d_gene: NA
v_gene: TRBV6-6
abundance: NA
j_gene: TRBJ1-5
CDR3nt: TGTGCCAGCAACGTCGCGTTTGGCAATCAGCCCCAGCATTTT
CDR3aa: CASNVAFGNQPQHF

d_gene: NA
v_gene: TRBV6-5
abundance: NA
j_gene: TRBJ2-1
CDR3nt: TGTGCCAGCAGTCCTCGACTAGTCTCCTACAATGAGCAGTTCTTC
CDR3aa: CASSPRLVSYNEQFF

d_gene: NA
v_gene: TRBV11-2
abundance: NA
j_gene: TRBJ2-7
CDR3nt: TGTGCCAGCAGCTTGTTGGGGGGGCACTCCTACGAGCAGTACTTC
CDR3aa: CASSLLGGHSYEQYF

d_gene: NA
v_gene: TRBV19
abundance: NA
j_gene: TRBJ1-2
CDR3nt: TGTGCCAGTAGTACGGAGGTCACCGACCTCTATGGCTACACCTTC
CDR3aa: CASSTEVTDLYGYTF

d_gene: TRBD1
v_gene: TRBV6-5
abundance: NA
j_gene: TRBJ1-6
CDR3nt: TGTGCCAGCAGGGGACAGGGAGAAAATAATTCACCCCTCCACTTT
CDR3aa: CASRGQGENNSPLHF

d_gene: NA
v_gene: TRBV6-5
abundance: NA
j_gene: TRBJ2-2
CDR3nt: TGTGCCAGCAGTTACTCGAGTTATGCGAACACCGGGGAGCTGTTTTTT
CDR3aa: CASSYSSYANTGELFF

d_gene: NA
v_gene: TRBV6-5
abundance: NA
j_gene: TRBJ1-1
CDR3nt: TGTGCCAGCAGCCGACAGTCTTACACTGAAGCTTTCTTT
CDR3aa: CASSRQSYTEAFF

d_gene: NA
v_gene: TRBV30
abundance: NA
j_gene: TRBJ2-1
CDR3nt: TGTTGCCTCAGCTCCTACAATGAGCAGTTCTTC
CDR3aa: CCLSSYNEQFF

d_gene: NA
v_gene: TRBV28
abundance: NA
j_gene: TRBJ1-1
CDR3nt: TGTGCCAGCAGTTTAGAAAGCACAGGGTCCACTGAAGCTTTCTTT
CDR3aa: CASSLESTGSTEAFF

d_gene: TRBD1
v_gene: TRBV28
abundance: NA
j_gene: TRBJ2-7
CDR3nt: TGTGCCAGCAAAAACGGACAGGCCTACGAGCAGTACTTC
CDR3aa: CASKNGQAYEQYF

d_gene: TRBD2
v_gene: TRBV11-2
abundance: NA
j_gene: TRBJ2-1
CDR3nt: TGTGCCAGCAGCTTAGTTGCGGGAGCATGGAATGAGCAGTTCTTC
CDR3aa: CASSLVAGAWNEQFF

d_gene: NA
v_gene: TRBV3-1/TRBV3-2
abundance: NA
j_gene: TRBJ1-5
CDR3nt: TGTGCCAGCAGCCAAGTCTTGTCTCCCTACCGGGGCAATCAGCCCCAGCATTTT
CDR3aa: CASSQVLSPYRGNQPQHF

d_gene: TRBD2
v_gene: TRBV27
abundance: few
j_gene: TRBJ2-5
CDR3nt: TGTGCCAGCAGTTTATTAAGGCTAGCGGGAAAGGAGACCCAGTACTTC
CDR3aa: CASSLLRLAGKETQYF

d_gene: NA
v_gene: TRBV7-9
abundance: once
j_gene: TRBJ2-1
CDR3nt: TGTGCCAGCAGCTTTGGAACTAGCTACAATGAGCAGTTCTTC
CDR3aa: CASSFGTSYNEQFF

d_gene: TRBD1
v_gene: TRBV19
abundance: once
j_gene: TRBJ2-4
CDR3nt: TGTGCCAGTAGCCTATATGGGACAGGGACCAAAAACATTCAGTACTTC
CDR3aa: CASSLYGTGTKNIQYF

d_gene: TRBD1
v_gene: TRBV6-5
abundance: NA
j_gene: TRBJ1-6
CDR3nt: TGTGCCAGCAGAAAAGGGACAGGGGAAATTGCACCCCTCCACTTT
CDR3aa: CASRKGTGEIAPLHF

d_gene: TRBD1
v_gene: TRBV19
abundance: NA
j_gene: TRBJ1-1
CDR3nt: TGTGCCAGTAAACCACAGGGGTCTTTCGCTGAAGCTTTCTTT
CDR3aa: CASKPQGSFAEAFF

d_gene: TRBD1
v_gene: TRBV6-4
abundance: NA
j_gene: TRBJ2-1
CDR3nt: TGTGCCAGCAGTGACATGCCAGGGACAGGCAATGAGCAGTTCTTC
CDR3aa: CASSDMPGTGNEQFF

d_gene: TRBD2
v_gene: TRBV18
abundance: NA
j_gene: TRBJ2-7
CDR3nt: TGTGCCAGCTCACCAAGTAATAGCGGGAGGGCCTACGAGCAGTACTTC
CDR3aa: CASSPSNSGRAYEQYF

d_gene: NA
v_gene: TRBV7-2
abundance: few
j_gene: TRBJ2-5
CDR3nt: TGTGCCAGCAGCCCACTCTTCTGGGGGACTCAAGAGACCCAGTACTTC
CDR3aa: CASSPLFWGTQETQYF

d_gene: NA
v_gene: TRBV24-1
abundance: NA
j_gene: TRBJ2-2
CDR3nt: TGTGCCACCAGTGCGGCCGGGTTTAACACCGGGGAGCTGTTTTTT
CDR3aa: CATSAAGFNTGELFF

d_gene: NA
v_gene: TRBV18
abundance: NA
j_gene: TRBJ2-7
CDR3nt: TGTGCCAGCTCAGGAGGCCTAGGTGACGAGCAGTACTTC
CDR3aa: CASSGGLGDEQYF